This T cell receptor (beta chain) was sequenced in a study of blood T cells in healthy people across ages. A few counts support this clonotype. The antigen is unknown. Whole-study results and caveats: PBMCs were not sorted, which prevented a conclusive comparison of naive versus antigen-experienced cells. Greater diversity and more naive CD4+ cells were seen in long-lived donors than in aged donors.

CDR1 is MNHEY and CDR2 is SVGAGI in the germline V gene. CDR3 size: 14 residues. The germline V and J ends were trimmed by 5 bases and 4 bases, with 14 bases remaining between them. Primers used in a second PCR of about 7 to 12 cycles were a sample-barcoded 5' primer and a J-beta primer mix. A tag from a template-switch adaptor with 12 random nucleotides marked each cDNA molecule. MiXCR was run by TCRdb on the 5' RACE reads, yielding one entry per CDR3 protein. The profile covers 1.5 million to 1.8 million distinct CDR3 sequences, with roughly 43% appearing a single time and 4% taken by the ten largest.

Source material: blood. The chain links TRBV6-5 to TRBJ1-1, with D perhaps TRBD1 (6 bases). This TCR was sampled from a woman aged 18 to 35 in good health. The DNA of the CDR3 is TGTGCCAGCAGTCATCAGGGGAGAGGCACTGAAGCTTTCTTT. Translated, it gives CASSHQGRGTEAFF.